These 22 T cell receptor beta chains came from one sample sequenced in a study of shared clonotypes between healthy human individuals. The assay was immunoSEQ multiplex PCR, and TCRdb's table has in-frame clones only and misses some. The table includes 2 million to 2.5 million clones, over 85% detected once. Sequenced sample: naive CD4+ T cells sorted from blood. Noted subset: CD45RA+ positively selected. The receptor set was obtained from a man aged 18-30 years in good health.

The CDR3 nucleotides read TGTGCCACCATGCGCGGGGGGCAAGAGACCCAGTACTTC. Translated: CATMRGGQETQYF. The rearrangement uses TRBV15 and TRBJ2-5; 8 nucleotides agree with TRBD2. CDR1 is LNHNV, CDR2 YYDKDF, per germline (reference sequence). The CDR3 consists of 13 residues. V lost 7 bases, J lost 2 bases, and 3 bases stayed unmatched.

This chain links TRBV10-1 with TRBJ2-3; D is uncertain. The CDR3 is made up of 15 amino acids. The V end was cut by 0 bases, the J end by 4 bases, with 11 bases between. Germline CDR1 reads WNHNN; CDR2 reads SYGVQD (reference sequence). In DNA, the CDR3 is TGCGCCAGCAGTGAGTCGGCGTCCTTCGCAGATACGCAGTATTTT. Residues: CASSESASFADTQYF.

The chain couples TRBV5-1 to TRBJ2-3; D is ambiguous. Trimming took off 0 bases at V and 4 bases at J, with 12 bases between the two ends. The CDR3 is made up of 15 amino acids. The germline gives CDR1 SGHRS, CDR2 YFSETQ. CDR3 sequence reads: CASSLAPDPADTQYF. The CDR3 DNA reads TGCGCCAGCAGCTTGGCTCCAGACCCCGCAGATACGCAGTATTTT. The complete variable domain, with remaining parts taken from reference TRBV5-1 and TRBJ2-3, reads KAGVTQTPRYLIKTRGQQVTLSCSPISGHRSVSWYQQTPGQGLQFLFEYFSETQRNKGNFPGRFSGRQFSNSRSEMNVSTLELGDSALYLCASSLAPDPADTQYFGPGTRLTVL.

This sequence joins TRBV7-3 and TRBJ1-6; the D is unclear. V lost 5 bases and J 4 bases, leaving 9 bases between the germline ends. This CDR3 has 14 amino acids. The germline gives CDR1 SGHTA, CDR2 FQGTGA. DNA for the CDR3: TGTGCCAGCAGCCTAAATGGGTATAATTCACCCCTCCACTTT. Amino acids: CASSLNGYNSPLHF.

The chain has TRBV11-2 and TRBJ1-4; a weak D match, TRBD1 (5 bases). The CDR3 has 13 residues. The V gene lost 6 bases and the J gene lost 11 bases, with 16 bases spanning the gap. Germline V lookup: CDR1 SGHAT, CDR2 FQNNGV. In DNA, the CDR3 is TGTGCCAGCAGTAACCGGGGGTACGCGAAACTGTTTTTT. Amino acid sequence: CASSNRGYAKLFF.

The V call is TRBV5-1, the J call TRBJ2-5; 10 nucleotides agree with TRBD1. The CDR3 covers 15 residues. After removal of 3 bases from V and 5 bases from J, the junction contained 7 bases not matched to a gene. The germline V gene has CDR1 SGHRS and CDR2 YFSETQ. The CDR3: CASSSATGGRETQYF. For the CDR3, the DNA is TGCGCCAGCAGCTCAGCGACAGGGGGCCGGGAGACCCAGTACTTC.

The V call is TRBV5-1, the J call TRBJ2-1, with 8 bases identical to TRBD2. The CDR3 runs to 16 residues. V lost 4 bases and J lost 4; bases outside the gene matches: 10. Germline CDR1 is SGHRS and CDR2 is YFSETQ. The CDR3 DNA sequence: TGCGCCAGCAGCCTGGCCCGACTAGCGAGATACAATGAGCAGTTCTTC. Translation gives CASSLARLARYNEQFF.

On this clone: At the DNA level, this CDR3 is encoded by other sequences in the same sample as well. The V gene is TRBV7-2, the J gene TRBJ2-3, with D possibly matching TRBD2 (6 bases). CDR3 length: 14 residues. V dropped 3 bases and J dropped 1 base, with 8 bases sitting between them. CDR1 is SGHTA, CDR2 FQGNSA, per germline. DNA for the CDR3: TGTGCCAGCAGCTTGGGACTTCGCACAGATACGCAGTATTTT. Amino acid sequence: CASSLGLRTDTQYF.

The CDR3 spells CATRFGTGGYTF. CDR3 coding DNA: TGTGCCACCCGCTTTGGGACAGGTGGCTACACCTTC. The chain is built from TRBV21-1 and TRBJ1-2; whether TRBD1, the table's D call, matches the DNA was not checked. TRBV21-1 counts as a pseudogene. There are 12 residues in the CDR3.

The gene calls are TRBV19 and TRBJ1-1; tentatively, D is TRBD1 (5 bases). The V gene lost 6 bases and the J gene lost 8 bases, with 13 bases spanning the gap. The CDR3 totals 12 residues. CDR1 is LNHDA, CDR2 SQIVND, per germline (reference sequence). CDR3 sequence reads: CASSQLRGEAFF. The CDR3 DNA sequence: TGTGCCAGTAGCCAATTGAGGGGAGAAGCTTTCTTT.

This CDR3 reads CAISADVSGSGYTF. The CDR3 DNA sequence: TGTGCCATCAGTGCGGACGTCTCGGGGTCAGGCTACACCTTC. V is TRBV10-3 and J is TRBJ1-2; D is ambiguous. The V end was cut by 4 bases, the J end by 8 bases, with 17 bases between. CDR1 is ENHRY, CDR2 SYGVKD, per germline. This CDR3 has 14 residues.

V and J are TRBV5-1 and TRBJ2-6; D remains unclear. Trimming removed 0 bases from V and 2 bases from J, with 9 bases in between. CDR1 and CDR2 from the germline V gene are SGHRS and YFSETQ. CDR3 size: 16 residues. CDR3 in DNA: TGCGCCAGCAGCTTGGTTTCTGGGACTGGGGCCAACGTCCTGACTTTC. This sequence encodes CASSLVSGTGANVLTF.

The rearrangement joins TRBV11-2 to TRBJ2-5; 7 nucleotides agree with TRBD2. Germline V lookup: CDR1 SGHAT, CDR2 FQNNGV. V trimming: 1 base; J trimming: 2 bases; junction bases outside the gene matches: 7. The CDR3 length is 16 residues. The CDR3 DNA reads TGTGCCAGCAGCTTAGCCGGCGGGAGTGGTCAAGAGACCCAGTACTTC. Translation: CASSLAGGSGQETQYF.

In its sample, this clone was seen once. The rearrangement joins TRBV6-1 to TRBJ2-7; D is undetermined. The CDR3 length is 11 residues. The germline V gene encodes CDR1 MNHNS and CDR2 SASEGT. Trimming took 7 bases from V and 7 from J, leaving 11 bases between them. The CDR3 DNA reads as TGTGCCAGCACCCGGGTTTGGGAGCAGTACTTC. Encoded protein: CASTRVWEQYF.

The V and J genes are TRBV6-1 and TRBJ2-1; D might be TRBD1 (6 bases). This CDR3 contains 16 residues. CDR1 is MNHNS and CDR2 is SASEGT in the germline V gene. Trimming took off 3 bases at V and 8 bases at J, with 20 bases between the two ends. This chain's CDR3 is CASSEVDSRLRDEQFF. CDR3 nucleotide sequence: TGTGCCAGCAGTGAGGTGGACAGCCGCTTAAGGGATGAGCAGTTCTTC.

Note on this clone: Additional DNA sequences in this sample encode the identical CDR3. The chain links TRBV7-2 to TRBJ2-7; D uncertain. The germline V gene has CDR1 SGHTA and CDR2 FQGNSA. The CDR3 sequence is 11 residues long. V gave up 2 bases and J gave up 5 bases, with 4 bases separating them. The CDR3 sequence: CASSLTHEQYF. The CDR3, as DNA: TGTGCCAGCAGCTTAACCCACGAGCAGTACTTC.

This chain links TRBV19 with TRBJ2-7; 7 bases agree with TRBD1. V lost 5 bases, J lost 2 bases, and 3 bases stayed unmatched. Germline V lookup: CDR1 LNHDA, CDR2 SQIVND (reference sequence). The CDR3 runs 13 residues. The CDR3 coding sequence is TGTGCCAGTAGTCCGACAGGGACCTACGAGCAGTACTTC. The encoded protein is CASSPTGTYEQYF.

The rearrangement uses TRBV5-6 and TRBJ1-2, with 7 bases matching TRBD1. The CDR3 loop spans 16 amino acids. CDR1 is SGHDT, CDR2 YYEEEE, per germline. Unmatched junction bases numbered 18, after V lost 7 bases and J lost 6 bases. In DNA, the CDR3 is TGTGCCAGCCCCCCCCCAAGGGGGCGCTTGGGGGATGGCTACACCTTC. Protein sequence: CASPPPRGRLGDGYTF.

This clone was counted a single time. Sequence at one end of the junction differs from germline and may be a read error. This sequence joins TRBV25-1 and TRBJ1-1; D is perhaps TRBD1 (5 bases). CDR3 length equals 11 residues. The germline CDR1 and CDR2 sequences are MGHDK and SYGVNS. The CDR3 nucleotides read TGTGCCAGCAGTGAATATGCGGACAATCTCTTT. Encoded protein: CASSEYADNLF.

In DNA form, the CDR3 reads TGTGCCAGCAGCGTAAGACAGGGGACTAACTATGGCTACACCTTC. It encodes CASSVRQGTNYGYTF. V is TRBV7-9 and J is TRBJ1-2; 8 nucleotides match TRBD1. The germline V gene encodes CDR1 SEHNR and CDR2 FQNEAQ (reference sequence). The CDR3 length is 15 residues. The V gene end was trimmed by 5 bases and the J gene end by 0 bases; junction bases not matched to a gene: 5.

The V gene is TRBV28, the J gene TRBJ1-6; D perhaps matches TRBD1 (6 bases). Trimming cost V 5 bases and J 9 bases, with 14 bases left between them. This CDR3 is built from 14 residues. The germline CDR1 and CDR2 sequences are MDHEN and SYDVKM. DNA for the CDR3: TGTGCCAGCAGTCCCGACTCAGGGGTTTCACCCCTCCACTTT. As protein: CASSPDSGVSPLHF.

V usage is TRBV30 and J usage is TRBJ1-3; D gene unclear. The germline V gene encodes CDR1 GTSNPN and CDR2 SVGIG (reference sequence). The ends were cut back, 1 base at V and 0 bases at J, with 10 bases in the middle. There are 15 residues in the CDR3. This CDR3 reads CAWSGPNSSGNTIYF. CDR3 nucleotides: TGTGCCTGGAGTGGCCCCAACTCCTCTGGAAACACCATATATTTT. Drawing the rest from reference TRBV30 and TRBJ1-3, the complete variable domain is SQTIHQWPATLVQPVGSPLSLECTVEGTSNPNLYWYRQAAGRGLQLLFYSVGIGQISSEVPQNLSASRPQDRQFILSSKKLLLSDSGFYLCAWSGPNSSGNTIYFGEGSWLTVV.